The present T cell receptor beta chain was sequenced within a study of PD-L1 blockade in urothelial cancer. In the study overall: Patients, treated from 2014 onward, received atezolizumab 1,200 mg intravenously every 3 weeks. Males with bladder-origin urothelial cancer constituted about nine tenths of the roughly 29 patients.

General study results and limits: Pretreatment peripheral blood TCR clonality that fell below the median predicted better survival among the patients studied.

As concerns this clone: Its antigen remains unidentified.

Regarding time point: pretreatment peripheral blood. Sequencing used immunoSEQ multiplex PCR; TCRdb keeps in-frame clones, though not all of them. The sample shows 70,000 to 75,000 clones, about nine tenths of them seen only once. The germline V gene encodes CDR1 LNHDA and CDR2 SQIVND (reference sequence). This CDR3 region has 12 residues. This TCR was sampled from a man aged 65-85 years with urothelial cancer. The source material was PBMCs, sampled around atezolizumab (anti-PD-L1) treatment. The V call is TRBV19, the J call TRBJ2-3; TRBD1 might be the D (6 bases). CDR3 nucleotide sequence: TGTTCCTCAGGGGCAGGCACAGATACGCAGTATTTT. This codes for CSSGAGTDTQYF.